This is a list of T cell receptor beta chains from one sample in a study of blood T cell repertoires in COVID-19. Method: immunoSEQ multiplex PCR; TCRdb's copy keeps in-frame clones and lacks some. In the table there are hundreds of thousands of clones, approximately 92% of which are singletons. Material: PBMCs or T cells enriched from blood (not recorded which). These receptors were collected from a man younger than 35 who had recovered from COVID-19. The CDR3 runs from the conserved cysteine through the conserved F or W. Each record gives: J gene, D gene, V gene, CDR3 protein. A D gene is named only where the DNA matches it firmly.

TRBJ2-1 | TRBD2 | TRBV3-1/TRBV3-2 | CASSQAGLAYNEQFF
TRBJ1-4 | NA | TRBV7-9 | CASSLPPDSHNEKLFF
TRBJ2-3 | NA | TRBV15 | CATSRAVDTQYF
TRBJ1-1 | NA | TRBV6-5 | CASSSVEAFF
TRBJ1-1 | NA | TRBV11-2 | CASSLTVTEAFF
TRBJ2-7 | NA | TRBV6-1 | CASSEQLSSYEQYF
TRBJ1-3 | TRBD1 | TRBV7-2 | CASSAPWGQNYGNTIYF
TRBJ2-5 | TRBD1 | TRBV18 | CASSPGQGGVAQYF
TRBJ1-1 | NA | TRBV13 | CASSLIQNTEAFF
TRBJ1-1 | TRBD1 | TRBV7-9 | CASSFGQGTTEAFF
TRBJ2-3 | TRBD1 | TRBV20-1 | CSASYSGTGETDTQYF
TRBJ2-7 | TRBD2 | TRBV3-1/TRBV3-2 | CASSQGSITSGGGSYEQYF
TRBJ2-2 | TRBD2 | TRBV11-2 | CASSLVSLAGGTGELFF
TRBJ1-2 | TRBD1 | TRBV6-5 | CASSSQGAHGYTF
TRBJ1-1 | NA | TRBV27 | CASSSPGEAFF
TRBJ2-1 | NA | TRBV15 | CATSSRQGRNEQFF
TRBJ2-5 | NA | TRBV19 | CASSIGTGQETQYF
TRBJ1-1 | TRBD1 | TRBV5-1 | CASRYDRAGTEAFF
TRBJ1-2 | NA | TRBV12-3/TRBV12-4 | CASSLSSNYGYTF
TRBJ1-6 | NA | TRBV27 | CASRTEQGWNSPLHF
TRBJ1-1 | NA | TRBV9 | CASRATGNTEAFF
TRBJ1-2 | TRBD1 | TRBV30 | CAEARGRVDGYTF
TRBJ2-7 | NA | TRBV7-2 | CASSLKRGEQYF
TRBJ2-3 | TRBD2 | TRBV19 | CASSIKSSGARTDTQYF
TRBJ1-2 | NA | TRBV7-3 | CASSSPGLGGYTF
TRBJ2-7 | TRBD1 | TRBV30 | CAWSGVGTGGHEQYF
TRBJ2-1 | TRBD1 | TRBV5-6 | CASSFRTGATLGEDEQFF
TRBJ1-5 | TRBD1 | TRBV19 | CASLGQVRQPQHF
TRBJ2-7 | NA | TRBV7-8 | CASSLNNDYEQYF
TRBJ1-5 | NA | TRBV2 | CASSTGPTQPQHF
TRBJ2-7 | NA | TRBV19 | CASSYGLSYEQYF
TRBJ2-7 | TRBD1 | TRBV4-1 | CASSPTGGSSYEQYF
TRBJ2-2 | TRBD1 | TRBV14 | CASKQGADRGGELFF
TRBJ2-1 | NA | TRBV27 | CASTNHPRGEQFF
TRBJ2-1 | NA | TRBV19 | CASSINGVHYNEQFF
TRBJ2-3 | TRBD2 | TRBV11-2 | CASSLRGGSTDTQYF
TRBJ2-3 | NA | TRBV28 | CASGLPVPDTQYF
TRBJ1-2 | TRBD1 | TRBV2 | CASTEGAANYGYTF
TRBJ2-1 | TRBD2 | TRBV28 | CASRGLAGTHNEQFF
TRBJ2-7 | NA | TRBV10-3 | CAISESASSRVVEQYF
TRBJ2-5 | NA | TRBV6-2/TRBV6-3 | CASSRLEQETQYF
TRBJ1-1 | TRBD1 | TRBV29-1 | CSAARRGPDTEAFF
TRBJ1-2 | NA | TRBV12-3/TRBV12-4 | CASSPRVGGYTF
TRBJ2-1 | NA | TRBV11-3 | CASSPGGPEQFF
TRBJ1-2 | NA | TRBV19 | CASSARQPHGYTF
TRBJ2-5 | TRBD2 | TRBV5-1 | CASSAGTTQETQYF
TRBJ2-7 | NA | TRBV28 | CASSFTYEQYF
TRBJ1-6 | NA | TRBV3-1/TRBV3-2 | CASSQESEYSPLHF
TRBJ1-6 | TRBD1 | TRBV7-6 | CASSLKRDSNSPLHF
TRBJ2-7 | TRBD2 | TRBV6-5 | CASSLAVPVYEQYF